The 23 T cell receptor beta chains reported below all come from one sample, sequenced in a study of Ad26.COV2.S vaccination and SARS-CoV-2 variants. Sequencing used immunoSEQ multiplex PCR; TCRdb keeps in-frame clones, though not all of them. The data show about 94,000 clones, approximately 86% seen once. This material consisted of peripheral blood, taken after recovery from COVID-19. The receptors shown here come from a human donor who had recovered from COVID-19.

The rearrangement joins TRBV7-2 to TRBJ2-3; 10 bases fit TRBD2. The CDR3 is 14 residues long. Per germline, CDR1 SGHTA and CDR2 FQGNSA. The ends lost 4 bases at V and 4 bases at J; junction bases unmatched: 2. CDR3 bases: TGTGCCAGCAGCTCCGGACTAGCGGCAGATACGCAGTATTTT. It encodes CASSSGLAADTQYF.

The CDR3 reads CASSLTPPRTGRNTIYF. In DNA, the CDR3 is TGTGCCAGCAGCTTAACCCCGCCCAGGACAGGGAGAAACACCATATATTTT. J is TRBJ1-3 and V is TRBV7-3, with 8 bases identical to TRBD1. The ends lost 0 bases at V and 5 bases at J; junction bases unmatched: 9. CDR1 and CDR2 from the germline V gene are SGHTA and FQGTGA. The CDR3 has 17 residues.

The J gene is TRBJ1-1, the V gene TRBV9, with 8 bases that match TRBD1. After removal of 0 bases from V and 1 base from J, the junction contained 8 bases not matched to a gene. The CDR3 spans 17 residues. Germline V gives CDR1 SGDLS, CDR2 YYNGEE. CDR3 loop: CASSVGGQEPRNTEAFF. DNA for the CDR3: TGTGCCAGCAGCGTAGGGGGACAGGAGCCGAGGAACACTGAAGCTTTCTTT.

CDR3 residues: CASSLNTLTYNEQFF. In DNA, the CDR3 is TGTGCCAGCAGTTTAAACACCCTGACCTACAATGAGCAGTTCTTC. V and J are TRBV27 and TRBJ2-1; D call uncertain. The V end was cut by 2 bases, the J end by 2 bases, with 10 bases between. CDR3 length: 15 residues. The germline gives CDR1 MNHEY, CDR2 SMNVEV (reference sequence).

V is TRBV5-5 and J is TRBJ1-1, with D hard to call. CDR3 length: 13 residues. Germline CDR1 and CDR2: SGHKS and YYEKEE (reference sequence). Deletions cut 7 bases from V and 3 bases from J, with 13 bases between. As DNA, the CDR3 is TGTGCCAGCGGATGGGAGGGCGACACTGAAGCTTTCTTT. It translates to CASGWEGDTEAFF.

The chain links TRBV13 to TRBJ2-7, with TRBD2 as a possible D gene (5 bases). Trimming removed 2 bases from V and 3 bases from J, with 5 bases in between. The CDR3 is 12 residues long. Looked up from germline, CDR1 is PRHDT and CDR2 is FYEKMQ (reference sequence). For the CDR3, the DNA is TGTGCCAGCAGCTTACGGGGCTACGAGCAGTACTTC. Translation gives CASSLRGYEQYF.

V and J are TRBV6-6 and TRBJ2-7; D unresolved. The length of the CDR3 is 12 residues. Per germline, CDR1 MNHNY and CDR2 SVGAGI (reference sequence). The V end lost 2 bases, the J end lost 2 bases, and 4 bases lay between the germline ends. The CDR3 region has the DNA TGTGCCAGCAGTTACGCCGCCTACGAGCAGTACTTC. This sequence encodes CASSYAAYEQYF.

The chain links TRBV24-1 to TRBJ2-1; 8 bases map to TRBD2. Per germline, CDR1 KGHDR and CDR2 SFDVKD. The CDR3 spans 18 residues. With 0 bases clipped from V and 6 bases from J, the junction kept 12 bases outside the gene matches. The CDR3 DNA follows: TGTGCCACCAGTGATTTGAGGGCACCCGGGAGGGCTCTCAATGAGCAGTTCTTC. The encoded protein is CATSDLRAPGRALNEQFF.

This chain connects TRBV4-3 to TRBJ2-3; no definite D call. Trimming removed 0 bases from V and 6 bases from J, with 10 bases in between. From germline, CDR1 is LGHNA and CDR2 YSLEER. The CDR3 covers 14 residues. The CDR3 nucleotides are TGCGCCAGCAGCCAAGAGGGGTCTTGGGATACGCAGTATTTT. Protein sequence: CASSQEGSWDTQYF.

The rearrangement uses TRBV12-3 or TRBV12-4 and TRBJ1-1; no clear D gene. The ends were cut back, 3 bases at V and 11 bases at J, with 13 bases in the middle. CDR3 size: 12 residues. The CDR3 DNA is TGTGCCAGCAGTTTTGGACTCCTGGGCGCTTTCTTT. Amino acid sequence: CASSFGLLGAFF.

The chain has TRBV5-4 and TRBJ1-1, with 7 bases fitting TRBD1. The CDR3 is 15 residues long. V shed 2 bases and J 5 bases; nucleotides not matched to a gene: 9. Germline-derived CDR1 and CDR2 are SGHNT and YYREEE (reference sequence). CDR3 bases: TGTGCCAGCAGCTTAAACTCAGGGGGATGGACTGAAGCTTTCTTT. It codes for CASSLNSGGWTEAFF.

This chain connects TRBV9 to TRBJ2-7; D ambiguous. Per germline, CDR1 SGDLS and CDR2 YYNGEE. The CDR3 has 15 amino acids. V lost 4 bases and J lost 0, with 14 bases in between. The CDR3 loop reads CASSTGSASSYEQYF. DNA of the CDR3: TGTGCCAGCAGCACCGGTTCGGCTTCCTCCTACGAGCAGTACTTC.

The chain joins TRBV4-1 to TRBJ1-1, with TRBD1 identical over 7 bases. Germline CDR1 reads MGHRA; CDR2 reads YSYEKL. The V segment lost 0 bases and the J segment 4 bases; nucleotides outside the gene matches: 17. The CDR3 sequence is 19 residues long. CDR3 sequence: CASSQDIQTGIRGSTEAFF. The CDR3 DNA reads as TGCGCCAGCAGCCAAGATATTCAGACAGGGATCCGTGGGAGCACTGAAGCTTTCTTT.

The chain recombines TRBV7-2 with TRBJ1-1; D gene unclear. Per the germline V gene, CDR1 is SGHTA and CDR2 is FQGNSA. The CDR3 totals 15 residues. Deletions cut 1 base from V and 3 bases from J, with 12 bases between. DNA of the CDR3: TGTGCCAGCAGCTTAGTGGTGCGGGCCGACACTGAAGCTTTCTTT. Its translation: CASSLVVRADTEAFF.

The CDR3 sequence is CASRDLGGTGELFF. The CDR3 DNA is TGCGCCAGCAGGGACCTAGGGGGCACCGGGGAGCTGTTTTTT. The gene calls are TRBV10-2 and TRBJ2-2; tentatively, D is TRBD1 (6 bases). CDR1 is WSHSY and CDR2 is SAAADI in the germline V gene. The V end was cut by 6 bases, the J end by 4 bases, with 12 bases between. The CDR3 spans 14 residues.

The V call is TRBV19, the J call TRBJ2-1, with 7 bases fitting TRBD2. The CDR3 contains 15 residues. Germline V gene data show CDR1 as LNHDA and CDR2 as SQIVND (reference sequence). V shed 3 bases and J 9 bases; nucleotides not matched to a gene: 11. DNA of the CDR3: TGTGCCAGTAGTATTCCGGGTAATGGCGGGGGTGAGCAGTTCTTC. This codes for CASSIPGNGGGEQFF.

This chain connects TRBV2 to TRBJ2-3; a weak D match, TRBD2 (6 bases). The CDR3 totals 12 residues. CDR1 and CDR2 (germline): SNHLY, FYNNEI. Trimming cost V 3 bases and J 5 bases, with 6 bases left between them. The CDR3 DNA sequence: TGTGCCAGCAGTGAGGGGGGAGATACGCAGTATTTT. This gives the protein CASSEGGDTQYF.

The V call is TRBV28, the J call TRBJ2-7, with a weak D call TRBD2 (6 bases). The germline gives CDR1 MDHEN, CDR2 SYDVKM. Trimming removed 3 bases at V and 7 bases at J, with 10 bases between. The CDR3 runs 12 residues. The CDR3: CASSLRDWEQYF. The CDR3 bases are TGTGCCAGCAGTTTGAGGGACTGGGAGCAGTACTTC.

J is TRBJ2-7 and V is TRBV6-2 or TRBV6-3; D unresolved. Germline lookup yields CDR1 MNHEY and CDR2 SVGEGT. The V and J ends lost 3 bases and 7 bases respectively, with 22 bases between them. The CDR3 totals 16 residues. The CDR3 DNA reads as TGTGCCAGCAGTTATGGGGTATCGTGGGGTGAGGAAGAGCAGTACTTC. Protein product: CASSYGVSWGEEEQYF.

V is TRBV15 and J is TRBJ1-4; 10 bases match TRBD1. Unmatched junction bases numbered 7, after V lost 5 bases and J lost 7 bases. The CDR3 is 15 amino acids. The V gene's germline CDR1 is LNHNV and CDR2 YYDKDF (reference sequence). The DNA of the CDR3 is TGTGCCACCAGCGCCCCCGGGACAGGGGCTGAAAAACTGTTTTTT. Translating it yields CATSAPGTGAEKLFF. Full variable domain (remainder filled in from reference TRBV15 and TRBJ1-4): DAMVIQNPRYQVTQFGKPVTLSCSQTLNHNVMYWYQQKSSQAPKLLFHYYDKDFNNEADTPDNFQSRRPNTSFCFLDIRSPGLGDTAMYLCATSAPGTGAEKLFFGSGTQLSVL.

The chain employs TRBV10-1 and TRBJ2-7, with 7 bases that match TRBD1. Germline CDR1 and CDR2: WNHNN and SYGVQD (reference sequence). The V and J ends lost 10 bases and 2 bases, in that order; junction bases with no gene match: 17. The CDR3 extends over 16 amino acids. The CDR3 nucleotides are TGCGCCACCGGACGGGACAGAAACGCATTAACCTACGAGCAGTACTTC. Translation: CATGRDRNALTYEQYF.

This clone is classed as medium-sized. This chain joins TRBV4-3 and TRBJ2-7, with 10 bases fitting TRBD2. V dropped 4 bases and J dropped 3; count of bases not matched to a gene: 6. The germline gives CDR1 LGHNA, CDR2 YSLEER. The CDR3 runs 15 residues. The CDR3 region is CASSPTGTSDYEQYF. CDR3 bases: TGCGCCAGCAGCCCCACCGGGACTAGCGACTACGAGCAGTACTTC.

The rearrangement uses TRBV7-3 and TRBJ2-5; D gene unclear. Between the trimmed V and J ends, which lost 5 bases and 0 bases, there was a span of 10 bases. This CDR3 contains 14 residues. From germline, CDR1 is SGHTA and CDR2 FQGTGA. Written as DNA, the CDR3 is TGTGCCAGCAGCCTATACGGGTACCAAGAGACCCAGTACTTC. Its protein product is CASSLYGYQETQYF. The full variable domain, rest sourced from reference TRBV7-3 and TRBJ2-5, is GAGVSQTPSNKVTEKGKYVELRCDPISGHTALYWYRQSLGQGPEFLIYFQGTGAADDSGLPNDRFFAVRPEGSVSTLKIQRTERGDSAVYLCASSLYGYQETQYFGPGTRLLVL.